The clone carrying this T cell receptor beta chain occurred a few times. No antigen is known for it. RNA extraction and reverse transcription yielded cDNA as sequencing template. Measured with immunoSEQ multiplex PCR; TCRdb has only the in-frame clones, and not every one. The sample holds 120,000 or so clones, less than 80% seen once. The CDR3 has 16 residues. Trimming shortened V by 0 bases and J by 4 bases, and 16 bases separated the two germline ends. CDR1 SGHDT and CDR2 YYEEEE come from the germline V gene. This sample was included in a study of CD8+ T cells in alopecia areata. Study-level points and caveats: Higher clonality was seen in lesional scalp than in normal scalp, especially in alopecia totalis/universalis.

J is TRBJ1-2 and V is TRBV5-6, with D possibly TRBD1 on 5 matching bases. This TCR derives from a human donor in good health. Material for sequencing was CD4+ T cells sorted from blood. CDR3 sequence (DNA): TGTGCCAGCAGCTTGGCCGCGACAGCATCCGCCTATGGCTACACCTTC. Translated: CASSLAATASAYGYTF.